A single TCR beta chain is shown here with its context. Its target is not known. The CDR3 totals 16 residues. Germline CDR1 reads MNHEY; CDR2 reads SVGEGT. The data stem from a study of T cells expressing NK-cell markers. As for the study in general: Out of eight donors sequenced, seven tested HCMV-seropositive and the remaining one seronegative.

Points from the study as a whole: The CD3+CD56-NKG2C+ fraction of several donors was also led by these clonotypes.

It was by 5'RACE template switching with UMIs that TCR beta cDNA was made. From the 5' RACE reads, TCRdb lists one entry per CDR3 protein and no DNA. The specimen's table records under 500,000 distinct CDR3 sequences. The chain couples TRBV6-2 or TRBV6-3 to TRBJ2-1. Sequencing was carried out using blood T cells: a sorted CD56 or NKG2C T cell subset, CD4+ or CD8+ T cells, or bulk PBMC T cells (not recorded which). This clonotype was obtained from a woman aged 18-70 years in good health. The CDR3 protein is CASSTPGEGAYNEQFF.